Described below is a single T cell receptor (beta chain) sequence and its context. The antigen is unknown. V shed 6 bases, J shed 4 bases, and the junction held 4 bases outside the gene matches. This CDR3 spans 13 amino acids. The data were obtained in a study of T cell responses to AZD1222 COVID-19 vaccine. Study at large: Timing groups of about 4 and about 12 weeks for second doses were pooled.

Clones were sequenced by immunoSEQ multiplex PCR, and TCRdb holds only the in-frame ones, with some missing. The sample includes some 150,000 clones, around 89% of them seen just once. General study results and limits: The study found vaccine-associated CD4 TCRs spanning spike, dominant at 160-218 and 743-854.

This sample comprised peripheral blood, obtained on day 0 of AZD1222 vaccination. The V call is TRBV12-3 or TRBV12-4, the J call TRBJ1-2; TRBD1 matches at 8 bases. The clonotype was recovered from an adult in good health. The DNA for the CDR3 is TGTGCCAGCAGACAGACAGGGGCCTATGGCTACACCTTC. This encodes CASRQTGAYGYTF.